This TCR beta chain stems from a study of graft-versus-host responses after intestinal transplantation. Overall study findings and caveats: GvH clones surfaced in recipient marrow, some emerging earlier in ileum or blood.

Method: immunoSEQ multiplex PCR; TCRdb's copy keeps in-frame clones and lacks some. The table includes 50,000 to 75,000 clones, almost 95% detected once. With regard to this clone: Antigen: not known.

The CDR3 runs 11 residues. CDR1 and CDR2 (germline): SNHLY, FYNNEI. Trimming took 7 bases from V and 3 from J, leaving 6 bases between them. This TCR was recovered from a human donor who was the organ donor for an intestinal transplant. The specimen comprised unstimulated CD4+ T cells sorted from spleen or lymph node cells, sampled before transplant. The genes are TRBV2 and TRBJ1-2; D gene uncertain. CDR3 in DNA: TGTGCCAGCACCGTGGACTATGGCTACACCTTC. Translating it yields CASTVDYGYTF.